This T cell receptor (beta chain) was sequenced in a study of metastatic and nonmetastatic thyroid tumors. About the study: Repertoires from malignant and benign thyroid patients were compared across blood and tumor or nodule tissue.

Study-wide results and caveats: The study reportedly found significantly higher TCR beta diversity in malignant thyroid tumors than benign nodules, in blood and tumor.

By share, this clone counts as medium-sized (0.01 to 0.1%). Its antigen is currently unknown. The CDR3 totals 15 residues. V lost 5 bases and J lost 0, with 14 bases in between. The germline V gene has CDR1 SNHLY and CDR2 FYNNEI. Source study methods: Clinicopathological groups of papillary thyroid cancer showed CDR3 differences that were used to build a distant-metastasis classifier. TCRdb re-processed the PCR reads through MiXCR. None of the V and J calls come from the authors' own analysis; TCRdb made them. The sample comprises 25,000 or so clones, approximately 15% of which are singletons, and approximately 6.1% rests with the top ten. Thyroid surgery was preceded by no treatment in any patient.

The clonotype comes from a male donor with papillary thyroid cancer or a benign thyroid nodule (not recorded which). Some clones in this sample may be carry-over from other donors' samples. This chain connects TRBV2 to TRBJ2-7, with D possibly being TRBD1 (5 bases). Sequencing was carried out using blood. The CDR3 reads CASSPTGYSSYEQYF. CDR3 coding DNA: TGTGCCAGCAGTCCAACAGGTTACTCCTCCTACGAGCAGTACTTC.